This entry features one T cell receptor (beta chain) sequence. Its antigen is unknown. The PCR had 60 Vbeta and 13 Jbeta primers. Assay: immunoSEQ multiplex PCR; the TCRdb copy retains only in-frame clones and omits some. The sample lists under 150,000 clones, over 70% seen once, with roughly 10% in the top ten. The sample is drawn from a study of cytomegalovirus exposure and HLA in healthy donors. Study-wide points: Sequencing depth across donors, presence/absence analyses assumed, was roughly uniform.

CDR3 length: 16 amino acids. V lost 1 base and J lost 1, with 10 bases in between. The germline CDR1 and CDR2 sequences are SGHTA and FQGTGA. The chain has TRBV7-3 and TRBJ2-2; D might be TRBD1 (6 bases). What was sequenced was PBMCs. The receptor was isolated from a woman aged 50 to 65 in good health and CMV-seropositive. Written as DNA, the CDR3 is TGTGCCAGCAGCTTAATCGGGACAAAGAACACCGGGGAGCTGTTTTTT. Its protein is CASSLIGTKNTGELFF.